Shown below are 2 T cell receptor beta chains from a single sample sequenced in a study of cytomegalovirus exposure and HLA in healthy donors. Assay used: immunoSEQ multiplex PCR; TCRdb lists only in-frame clones, some missing. This table has 110,000 or so clones, 85% to 90% appearing once. Material for sequencing was PBMCs. These receptors all stem from a woman in her thirties in good health and CMV-seronegative.

V and J are TRBV7-8 and TRBJ1-5, with TRBD1 as a possible D gene (6 bases). Deletions cut 5 bases from V and 2 bases from J, with 13 bases between. CDR1 is SGHVS, CDR2 FQNEAQ, per germline. The CDR3 extends over 15 amino acids. CDR3 DNA sequence: TGTGCCAGCAGCCCCATGACAGGAGGCAATCAGCCCCAGCATTTT. Protein sequence: CASSPMTGGNQPQHF. The variable domain in full, completed from reference TRBV7-8 and TRBJ1-5, reads GAGVSQSPRYKVAKRGQDVALRCDPISGHVSLFWYQQALGQGPEFLTYFQNEAQLDKSGLPSDRFFAERPEGSVSTLKIQRTQQEDSAVYLCASSPMTGGNQPQHFGDGTRLSIL.

The chain employs TRBV18 and TRBJ2-2, with 8 bases lining up with TRBD1. The CDR3 has 16 residues. CDR1 and CDR2 from the germline V gene are KGHSH and LQKENI. J was trimmed by 5 bases and V by 1 base; bases with no gene match: 6. The CDR3 is CASSPQQGERTGELFF. The CDR3 DNA reads TGTGCCAGCTCACCACAACAGGGGGAGAGAACCGGGGAGCTGTTTTTT.